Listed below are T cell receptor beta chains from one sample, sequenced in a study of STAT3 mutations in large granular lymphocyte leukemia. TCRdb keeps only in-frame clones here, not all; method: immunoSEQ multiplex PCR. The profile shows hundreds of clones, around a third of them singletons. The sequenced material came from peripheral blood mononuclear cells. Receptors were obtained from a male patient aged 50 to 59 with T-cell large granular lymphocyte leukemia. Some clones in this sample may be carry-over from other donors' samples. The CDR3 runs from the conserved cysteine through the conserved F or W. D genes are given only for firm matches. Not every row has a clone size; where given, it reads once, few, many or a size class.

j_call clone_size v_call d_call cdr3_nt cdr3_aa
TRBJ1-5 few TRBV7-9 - TGTGCCAGCAGCAAGGGATTGGGGCAGCCCCAGCATTTT CASSKGLGQPQHF
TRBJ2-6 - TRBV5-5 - TGTGCCAGCAGCGGGGGTTGGGGCTCTGGGGCCAACGTCCTGACTTTC CASSGGWGSGANVLTF
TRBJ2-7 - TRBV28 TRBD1 TGTGCCAGCAGTTCATGGACAGGATCCTACGAGCAGTACTTC CASSSWTGSYEQYF
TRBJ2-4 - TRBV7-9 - TGTGCCAGCAGCTTGGTTCCCAAAAACATTCAGTACTTC CASSLVPKNIQYF
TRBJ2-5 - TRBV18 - TGTGCCAGCTCGACCGGGGTAGAGACCCAGTACTTC CASSTGVETQYF
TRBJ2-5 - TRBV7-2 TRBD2 TGTGCCAGCAGCTTAGAAGGGCGGGAGTGGGAGACCCAGTACTTC CASSLEGREWETQYF
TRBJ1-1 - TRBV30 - TGTGCCTGGTCTCAAGGAGGGACTGAAGCTTTCTTT CAWSQGGTEAFF
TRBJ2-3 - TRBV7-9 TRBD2 TGTGCCAGCAGCCCCGGGAGCGGGACTACAGATACGCAGTATTTT CASSPGSGTTDTQYF
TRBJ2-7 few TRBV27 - TGTGCCAGCAGTTCCCCGGGCTACGAGCAGTACTTC CASSSPGYEQYF
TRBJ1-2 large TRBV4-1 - TGCGCCAGCAGCCAAGATCAGAACTATGGCTACACCTTC CASSQDQNYGYTF
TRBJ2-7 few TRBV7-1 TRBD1 TGTGCCAGCAGCGGCCCGGGACAGGGCTACGAGCAGTACTTC CASSGPGQGYEQYF
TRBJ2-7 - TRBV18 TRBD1 TGTGCCAGCTCACCGATTCCAGGGGGAGCGGCTACCTACGAGCAGTACTTC CASSPIPGGAATYEQYF
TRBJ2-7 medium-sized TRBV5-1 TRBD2 TGCGCCAGCAGCCACCTAGCGGGAGACTACGAGCAGTACTTC CASSHLAGDYEQYF
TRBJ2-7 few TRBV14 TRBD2 TGTGCCAGCAGGGCTAGCGGCTCCTACGAGCAGTACTTC CASRASGSYEQYF
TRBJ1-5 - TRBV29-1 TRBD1 TGCAGCGTGCGACAGGGCGGTCAGCCCCAGCATTTT CSVRQGGQPQHF
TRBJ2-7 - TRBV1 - TGCACCAGCAGCCATCCATGGGCAGATCCTACGAGGCAGTACTTC CTSSHPWADPTRQYF
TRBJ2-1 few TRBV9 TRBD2 TGTGCCAGCAGCCCTCGGGCGGGAGCCTACAATGAGCAGTTCTTC CASSPRAGAYNEQFF
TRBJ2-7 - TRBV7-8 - TGTGCCAGCAGCTTAAGACAGACGAGCTCCTACGAGCAGTACTTC CASSLRQTSSYEQYF
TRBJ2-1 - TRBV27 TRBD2 TGTGCCAGCAGTTTATTTGGTCGGAGCGGGACTAGCGTAACCAATGAGCAGTTCTTC CASSLFGRSGTSVTNEQFF
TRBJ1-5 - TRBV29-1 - TGCAGCGCGCAAGCGTCAATCAATCAGCCCCAGCATTTT CSAQASINQPQHF
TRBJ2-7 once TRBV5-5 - TGTGCCAGTACCGGTAACAACGAGCAGTACTTC CASTGNNEQYF
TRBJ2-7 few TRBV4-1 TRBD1 TGCGCCAGCAGCCAACTCGATTTTCTACCGGGACAGAGCTACGAGCAGTACTTC CASSQLDFLPGQSYEQYF
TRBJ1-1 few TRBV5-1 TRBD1 TGCGCCAGCAGCTTGGCCAGTGGGGGACAGACTGAAGCTTTCTTT CASSLASGGQTEAFF
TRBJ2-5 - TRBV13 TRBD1 TGTGCCAGCAGCTTACTTACGGGACAGGGGTGGACCCAGTACTTC CASSLLTGQGWTQYF
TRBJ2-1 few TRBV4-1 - TGCGCCAGCAGCCAAGATCGCGCTAGCGAGTCGTTCTTC CASSQDRASESFF
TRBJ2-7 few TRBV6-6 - TGTGCCAGCAGTCCCGACTTCTACGAGCAGTACTTC CASSPDFYEQYF
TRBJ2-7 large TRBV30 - TGTGCCTGGAGTGTAAGGCTAGCGAGCTACGAGCAGTACTTC CAWSVRLASYEQYF
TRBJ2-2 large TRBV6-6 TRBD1 TGTGCCAGCAGCCCGACAGGGGGCAACACCGGGGAGCTGTTTTTT CASSPTGGNTGELFF
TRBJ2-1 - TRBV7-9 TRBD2 TGTGCCAGTAGTCTCCATACTAGCGACAATGAGCAGTTCTTC CASSLHTSDNEQFF